The 31 T cell receptor beta chains presented below share a single source sample, sequenced in a study of cytomegalovirus exposure and HLA in healthy donors. Both 60 Vbeta primers and 13 Jbeta primers went into the PCR. Sequenced by immunoSEQ multiplex PCR; TCRdb stores in-frame clones only, minus some. This sample has about 130,000 clones; around 81% occur once, and the top ten carry 0.6% to 0.7%. Sequencing input: PBMCs. Every receptor here comes from a man between 18 and 35 years old in good health and CMV-seronegative.

The genes are TRBV9 and TRBJ1-1; D is perhaps TRBD1 (6 bases). There are 17 residues in the CDR3. Per germline, CDR1 SGDLS and CDR2 YYNGEE. V lost 4 bases and J 1 base, leaving 20 bases between the germline ends. This CDR3 is CASSPESKDSKNTEAFF. The CDR3 DNA reads as TGTGCCAGCAGCCCCGAATCAAAGGACAGCAAGAACACTGAAGCTTTCTTT.

The chain combines TRBV10-3 with TRBJ1-5; D perhaps matches TRBD1 (5 bases). The V end was cut by 0 bases, the J end by 5 bases, with 17 bases between. The germline CDR1 and CDR2 sequences are ENHRY and SYGVKD. The CDR3 is 17 amino acids. The DNA of the CDR3 is TGTGCCATCAGTGAGTCGATCCAGGGTGGTTGGCATCAGCCCCAGCATTTT. Translated: CAISESIQGGWHQPQHF.

The rearrangement joins TRBV29-1 to TRBJ1-1; no firm D call. CDR3 length: 13 residues. Germline CDR1 SQVTM, CDR2 ANQGSEA. Trimming shortened V by 2 bases and J by 1 base, and 8 bases separated the two germline ends. The CDR3 reads CSVERRSNTEAFF. The CDR3 DNA follows: TGCAGCGTTGAACGCAGGTCGAACACTGAAGCTTTCTTT.

V gene TRBV6-6 combines with J gene TRBJ2-7; TRBD1 matches 7 bases. With V trimmed by 7 bases and J by 4 bases, 10 bases remained unmatched. The CDR3 length is 14 residues. CDR1 is MNHNY and CDR2 is SVGAGI in the germline V gene (reference sequence). In DNA, the CDR3 is TGTGCCAGCATAAACCGGGACAGCGTTTACGAGCAGTACTTC. Translated: CASINRDSVYEQYF.

This clone was observed a few times. V gene TRBV5-1 combines with J gene TRBJ1-1, with D possibly TRBD1 on 5 matching bases. The germline gives CDR1 SGHRS, CDR2 YFSETQ. The CDR3 is 14 amino acids. Trimming shortened V by 1 base and J by 4 bases, and 11 bases separated the two germline ends. As DNA, the CDR3 is TGCGCCAGCAGCTTGTCAGGGTCGGGCACTGAAGCTTTCTTT. Translation: CASSLSGSGTEAFF.

The rearrangement uses TRBV5-4 and TRBJ2-1, with 9 nucleotides matching TRBD1. With V trimmed by 2 bases and J by 6 bases, 9 bases remained unmatched. Germline V gene data show CDR1 as SGHNT and CDR2 as YYREEE (reference sequence). There are 16 residues in the CDR3. CDR3 in amino acids: CASSLRGTGPLNEQFF. In DNA, the CDR3 is TGTGCCAGCAGCTTAAGAGGGACAGGGCCCCTCAATGAGCAGTTCTTC.

The genes are TRBV19 and TRBJ1-4; TRBD1 matches at 8 bases. CDR3 length: 13 amino acids. CDR1 is LNHDA and CDR2 is SQIVND in the germline V gene (reference sequence). V was clipped by 8 bases and J by 7 bases; unmatched bases: 6. The CDR3 nucleotides read TGTGCCAGTGGCGGGACAGGACTTGAAAAACTGTTTTTT. Residues: CASGGTGLEKLFF.

The V and J genes are TRBV4-1 and TRBJ2-3; a weak D match, TRBD2 (5 bases). Looked up from germline, CDR1 is MGHRA and CDR2 is YSYEKL. V lost 0 bases, J lost 6 bases, and 16 bases lay in between. The CDR3 loop spans 16 amino acids. Written as DNA, the CDR3 is TGCGCCAGCAGCCAAGAAATCGCGGGCGTCCTCGATACGCAGTATTTT. Residues: CASSQEIAGVLDTQYF.

The rearrangement uses TRBV30 and TRBJ1-4; D is uncertain. The CDR3 loop spans 14 amino acids. V lost 3 bases to trimming and J lost 2 bases, with 10 bases between them. Germline V gene lookup returns CDR1 GTSNPN and CDR2 SVGIG (reference sequence). The CDR3 DNA follows: TGTGCCTGGAGGGGAGTAGGGACTAATGAAAAACTGTTTTTT. Protein: CAWRGVGTNEKLFF.

This clone was counted between two and nine times. This chain joins TRBV21-1 and TRBJ1-2; the D call of TRBD1 is as the table states it, not checked on the DNA. TRBV21-1 is a pseudogene segment. The CDR3 sequence is 13 residues long. In nucleotides, the CDR3 is TGTGCCAGCAGCGAAAAACAGGGTTATGGCTACACCTTC. This sequence encodes CASSEKQGYGYTF.

CDR3 sequence: CASRGAPNTEAFF. As DNA, the CDR3 is TGTGCCAGCAGGGGGGCTCCGAACACTGAAGCTTTCTTT. The chain couples TRBV25-1 to TRBJ1-1; possible D gene TRBD1, 6 bases. Germline CDR1 is MGHDK and CDR2 is SYGVNS. Trimming stripped 6 bases from V and 1 base from J, with 9 bases between. This CDR3 contains 13 residues.

The chain uses TRBV5-1 and TRBJ2-1; the match to TRBD1 covers 8 bases. Per germline, CDR1 SGHRS and CDR2 YFSETQ. J gave up 7 bases and V 4 bases, and 16 bases lay outside the gene matches. The CDR3 is made up of 17 amino acids. CDR3 in DNA: TGCGCCAGCAGCCTGACAGGGGTTTTAGGGGTTTTTAATGAGCAGTTCTTC. This sequence encodes CASSLTGVLGVFNEQFF. The whole variable domain, remainder taken from reference TRBV5-1 and TRBJ2-1, is KAGVTQTPRYLIKTRGQQVTLSCSPISGHRSVSWYQQTPGQGLQFLFEYFSETQRNKGNFPGRFSGRQFSNSRSEMNVSTLELGDSALYLCASSLTGVLGVFNEQFFGPGTRLTVL.

The rearrangement uses TRBV7-2 and TRBJ1-2; TRBD1 is a possible D gene (6 bases). V was trimmed by 6 bases and J by 8 bases, leaving 13 bases between them. Germline V lookup: CDR1 SGHTA, CDR2 FQGNSA. CDR3 length: 12 amino acids. The CDR3 DNA reads as TGTGCCAGCAGTCCACAGGGTTCCGGCTACACCTTC. Its translation is CASSPQGSGYTF.

The CDR3 loop is CATSRDRYQETQYF. The CDR3 region has the DNA TGTGCCACCAGCAGAGATCGGTACCAAGAGACCCAGTACTTC. The rearrangement joins TRBV15 to TRBJ2-5; unclear D gene. The germline V gene has CDR1 LNHNV and CDR2 YYDKDF (reference sequence). Trimming pared 0 bases from V and 0 bases from J, leaving 5 bases between. This CDR3 comprises 14 residues.

The chain combines TRBV5-1 with TRBJ1-4, with a weak D call TRBD1 (6 bases). Trimming left V 8 bases short and J 6 bases short, with 14 bases between. CDR1 and CDR2 (germline): SGHRS, YFSETQ. CDR3 length: 13 residues. The CDR3 reads CASATGFHEKLFF. CDR3 coding DNA: TGCGCCAGTGCCACAGGGTTTCATGAAAAACTGTTTTTT.

The chain recombines TRBV29-1 with TRBJ2-6; perhaps TRBD1 as D (5 bases). Germline CDR1 and CDR2: SQVTM and ANQGSEA. Trimming took 0 bases from V and 2 from J, leaving 5 bases between them. This CDR3 spans 14 amino acids. CDR3 amino acids: CSVEEGAGANVLTF. The CDR3 nucleotides read TGCAGCGTTGAAGAAGGGGCTGGGGCCAACGTCCTGACTTTC.

This sequence joins TRBV5-8 and TRBJ1-5; D is possibly TRBD1 (5 bases). This CDR3 has 15 amino acids. V shed 4 bases and J shed 0 bases, with 11 bases lying between them. CDR1 and CDR2 from the germline V gene are SGHTS and YDEGEE. CDR3 nucleotides: TGTGCCAGCAGCAAGACAGAAATTAGCAATCAGCCCCAGCATTTT. Amino acid sequence: CASSKTEISNQPQHF.

The CDR3 reads CASSLARENTEAFF. As DNA, the CDR3 is TGTGCCAGCAGCTTAGCCAGGGAGAACACTGAAGCTTTCTTT. V usage is TRBV7-2 and J usage is TRBJ1-1; TRBD1 is a possible D gene (5 bases). The germline CDR1 and CDR2 sequences are SGHTA and FQGNSA. This CDR3 has 14 amino acids. Trimming shortened V by 0 bases and J by 1 base, and 6 bases separated the two germline ends.

J is TRBJ2-2 and V is TRBV10-3; 7 bases map to TRBD2. With 0 bases clipped from V and 7 bases from J, the junction kept 8 bases outside the gene matches. The CDR3 length is 16 residues. Germline loops: CDR1 ENHRY, CDR2 SYGVKD. CDR3 region: CAISESRMGGDGELFF. In DNA form, the CDR3 reads TGTGCCATCAGTGAGTCCAGAATGGGAGGGGACGGGGAGCTGTTTTTT.

This clone was counted between two and nine times. This chain links TRBV30 with TRBJ1-5, with D hard to call. The germline gives CDR1 GTSNPN, CDR2 SVGIG (reference sequence). V was pared by 2 bases and J by 0 bases, with 11 bases between. CDR3 size: 15 residues. In DNA form, the CDR3 reads TGTGCCTGGAGTTCCCATCTAATTAGCAATCAGCCCCAGCATTTT. Protein product: CAWSSHLISNQPQHF.

The chain recombines TRBV6-6 with TRBJ2-7; D may be TRBD1 (5 bases). The CDR3 is made up of 12 amino acids. Trimming removed 6 bases from V and 3 bases from J, with 9 bases in between. Germline-derived CDR1 and CDR2 are MNHNY and SVGAGI (reference sequence). DNA for the CDR3: TGTGCCAGCAGACCGACAGACTACGAGCAGTACTTC. Amino acids: CASRPTDYEQYF.

V and J are TRBV27 and TRBJ2-1, with 11 bases matching TRBD1. This CDR3 contains 17 residues. Germline loops: CDR1 MNHEY, CDR2 SMNVEV (reference sequence). V was clipped by 5 bases and J by 4 bases; unmatched bases: 10. CDR3 region: CASSLRDRGYRYNEQFF. In DNA, the CDR3 is TGTGCCAGCAGTCTACGGGACAGGGGGTACCGTTACAATGAGCAGTTCTTC.

The chain recombines TRBV19 with TRBJ1-2; 10 nucleotides agree with TRBD1. Trimming removed 1 base from V and 7 bases from J; junction bases left unmatched: 3. This CDR3 is 14 amino acids long. Looked up from germline, CDR1 is LNHDA and CDR2 is SQIVND (reference sequence). CDR3 coding DNA: TGTGCCAGTAGTATAGCGACAGGGGGCGTTGGCTACACCTTC. It is translated as CASSIATGGVGYTF. Complete variable domain (other parts from reference TRBV19 and TRBJ1-2): DGGITQSPKYLFRKEGQNVTLSCEQNLNHDAMYWYRQDPGQGLRLIYYSQIVNDFQKGDIAEGYSVSREKKESFPLTVTSAQKNPTAFYLCASSIATGGVGYTFGSGTRLTVV.

The V call is TRBV30, the J call TRBJ2-1; no clear D gene. Germline V gene data show CDR1 as GTSNPN and CDR2 as SVGIG (reference sequence). This CDR3 is 12 amino acids long. V lost 1 base to trimming and J lost 10 bases, with 11 bases between them. The CDR3 DNA reads TGTGCCTGGAGTGATGTGGGCGTGGAGCAGTTCTTC. Translation gives CAWSDVGVEQFF. Full variable domain (remainder filled in from reference TRBV30 and TRBJ2-1): SQTIHQWPATLVQPVGSPLSLECTVEGTSNPNLYWYRQAAGRGLQLLFYSVGIGQISSEVPQNLSASRPQDRQFILSSKKLLLSDSGFYLCAWSDVGVEQFFGPGTRLTVL.

The V and J genes are TRBV6-6 and TRBJ2-1, with 11 bases identical to TRBD2. CDR1 MNHNY and CDR2 SVGAGI come from the germline V gene (reference sequence). The CDR3 length is 16 residues. The junction had 8 bases not matched to a gene; V was cut back by 6 bases and J by 4 bases. CDR3 sequence: CASSLLTSGGYNEQFF. The CDR3 DNA reads TGTGCCAGCAGCCTCCTTACTAGCGGGGGATACAATGAGCAGTTCTTC.

The chain is built from TRBV28 and TRBJ1-2; 9 bases fit TRBD1. This CDR3 is built from 15 residues. Germline V CDR1 and CDR2: MDHEN, SYDVKM. The ends lost 7 bases at V and 2 bases at J; junction bases unmatched: 8. The CDR3 DNA follows: TGTGCCAGCAACAGCATAGGACAGGGGAACTATGGCTACACCTTC. The encoded protein is CASNSIGQGNYGYTF.

The chain links TRBV5-6 to TRBJ2-5, with TRBD2 as a possible D gene (7 bases). Trimming shortened V by 1 base and J by 1 base, and 17 bases separated the two germline ends. This CDR3 is 17 amino acids long. Germline V gene sequence: CDR1 SGHDT, CDR2 YYEEEE. CDR3 DNA: TGTGCCAGCAGCTTGCCGGGCGGGGGCGCTCCCCAAGAGACCCAGTACTTC. Translated: CASSLPGGGAPQETQYF. Based on the CDR3 plus reference TRBV5-6 and TRBJ2-5, the full variable domain is DAGVTQSPTHLIKTRGQQVTLRCSPKSGHDTVSWYQQALGQGPQFIFQYYEEEERQRGNFPDRFSGHQFPNYSSELNVNALLLGDSALYLCASSLPGGGAPQETQYFGPGTRLLVL.

This clone appeared a few times. CDR3 region: CASSQDGTVSNQPQHF. The DNA of the CDR3 is TGCGCCAGCAGCCAAGACGGGACAGTTAGCAATCAGCCCCAGCATTTT. The chain uses TRBV4-1 and TRBJ1-5; the match to TRBD1 covers 7 bases. This CDR3 spans 16 amino acids. Germline V CDR1 and CDR2: MGHRA, YSYEKL. V trimming: 0 bases; J trimming: 0 bases; junction bases outside the gene matches: 2.

In DNA, the CDR3 is TGTGCCAGCAGCTTACAGGGGCAGCCCCAGCATTTT. Translating gives CASSLQGQPQHF. J is TRBJ1-5 and V is TRBV5-6; 7 positions match TRBD1. CDR3 length: 12 amino acids. Germline V lookup: CDR1 SGHDT, CDR2 YYEEEE. After removal of 2 bases from V and 7 bases from J, the junction contained 0 bases not matched to a gene.

This clone was seen only once. The chain employs TRBV30 and TRBJ2-3; 7 positions agree with TRBD2. The CDR3 is 15 amino acids. Germline V gene lookup returns CDR1 GTSNPN and CDR2 SVGIG (reference sequence). J was trimmed by 4 bases and V by 0 bases; bases with no gene match: 7. CDR3 protein: CAWSVGLAEADTQYF. DNA of the CDR3: TGTGCCTGGAGTGTTGGCCTAGCGGAAGCAGATACGCAGTATTTT.

The CDR3 loop reads CAWSLGQIREKLFF. The CDR3 DNA is TGTGCCTGGAGTTTGGGACAAATAAGGGAAAAACTGTTTTTT. This sequence joins TRBV30 and TRBJ1-4, with a possible D match to TRBD1 (6 bases). Germline-derived CDR1 and CDR2 are GTSNPN and SVGIG (reference sequence). The V end was cut by 2 bases, the J end by 8 bases, with 15 bases between. The CDR3 totals 14 residues. The complete variable domain, with remaining parts taken from reference TRBV30 and TRBJ1-4, reads SQTIHQWPATLVQPVGSPLSLECTVEGTSNPNLYWYRQAAGRGLQLLFYSVGIGQISSEVPQNLSASRPQDRQFILSSKKLLLSDSGFYLCAWSLGQIREKLFFGSGTQLSVL.